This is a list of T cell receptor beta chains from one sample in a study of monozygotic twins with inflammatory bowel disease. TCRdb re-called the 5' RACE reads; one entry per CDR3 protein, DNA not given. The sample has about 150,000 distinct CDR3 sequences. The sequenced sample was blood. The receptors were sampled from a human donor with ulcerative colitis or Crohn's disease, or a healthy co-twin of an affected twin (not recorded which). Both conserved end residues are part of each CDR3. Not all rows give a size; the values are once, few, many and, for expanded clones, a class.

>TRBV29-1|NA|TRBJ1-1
CSVVNRGLQHTEAFF
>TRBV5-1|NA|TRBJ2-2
CASTAGPPRTNTGELFF
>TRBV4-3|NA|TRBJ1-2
CASSQELGPYGYTF
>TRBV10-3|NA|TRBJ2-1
CAIRDYQKDEQFF
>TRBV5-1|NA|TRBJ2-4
CASSSQPGQENIQYF
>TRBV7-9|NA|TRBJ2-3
CASSLERDSIFYTDTQYF
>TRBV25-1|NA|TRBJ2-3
CASSSRTSGFTDTQYF
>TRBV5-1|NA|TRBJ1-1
CASSLGQLTEAFF
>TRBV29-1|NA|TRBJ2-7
CSVRGREGYEQYF
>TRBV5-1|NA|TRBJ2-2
CASKKGSNTGELFF
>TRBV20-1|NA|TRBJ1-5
CSAPPSRTSFNQPQHF
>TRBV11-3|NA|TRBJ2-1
CASSLRRGSGSNKFF
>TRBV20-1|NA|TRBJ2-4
CSARNRVEEAKNIQYF
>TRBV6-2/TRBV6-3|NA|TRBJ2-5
CASSGLAGGETQYF
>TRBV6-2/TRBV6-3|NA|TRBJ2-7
CASSPSGKSYEQYF
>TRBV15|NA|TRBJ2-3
CATSRSGWWGTDTQYF
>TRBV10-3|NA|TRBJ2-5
CAISEGVMGWETQYF
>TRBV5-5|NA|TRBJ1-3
CASSDYRQRSSGNTIYF
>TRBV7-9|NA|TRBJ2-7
CASSLSGGPAEAYEQYF
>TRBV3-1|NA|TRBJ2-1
CASSHRGRREVEQFF
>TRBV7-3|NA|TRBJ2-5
CASSPTGYETQYF
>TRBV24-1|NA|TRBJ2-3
CATKGYTDTQYF
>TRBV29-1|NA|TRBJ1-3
CSVETGSGGNTIYF
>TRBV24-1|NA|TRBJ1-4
CATSADTLNEKLFF
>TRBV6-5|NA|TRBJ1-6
CASRGFGSNSPLHF
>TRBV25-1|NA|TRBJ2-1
CASMGLAVSYNEQFF
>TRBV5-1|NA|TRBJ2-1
CASSDSGSSVNEQFF
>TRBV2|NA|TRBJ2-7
CAGQSGFSAYEQYF
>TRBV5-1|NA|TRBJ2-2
CASSYPGTDSGELFF
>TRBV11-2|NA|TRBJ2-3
CASKTQGLAVGTSTDTQYF
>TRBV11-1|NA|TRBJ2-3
CASSLASGGGPPTDTQYF
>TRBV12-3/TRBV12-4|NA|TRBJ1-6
CASSLRGSDSPLHF
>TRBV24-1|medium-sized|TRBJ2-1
CATSQVTGSTDNEQFF
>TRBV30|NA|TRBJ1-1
CAWSPDLGGTEAFF
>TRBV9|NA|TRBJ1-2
CASSAGSRTVDYGYTF
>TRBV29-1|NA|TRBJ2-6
CSALMDRNRPGANVLTF
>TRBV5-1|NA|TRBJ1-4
CASSFGRSTNEKLFF
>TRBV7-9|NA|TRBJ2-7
CASSLGGSNEQYF